Presented here are 15 T cell receptor beta chains from one specimen sequenced in a study of T cells in Graves' hyperthyroidism and ophthalmopathy. What was amplified from RNA transcripts were TCR beta CDR3 regions. With the HTBI primer set, the TCR CDR3 went through a first round of RT-PCR. One entry per CDR3 protein results from TCRdb running MiXCR on the multiplex PCR reads. Here the sample spans 400,000 to 550,000 distinct CDR3 sequences, around an eighth being singletons. Material for sequencing was blood. The source is a woman under 30 with Graves' hyperthyroidism.

In its sample, this clonotype was seen a few times. The chain combines TRBV30 with TRBJ2-7, with TRBD1 matching 8 bases. CDR3 size: 15 residues. Trimming cost V 7 bases and J 3 bases; bases outside gene matches: 14. The germline CDR1 and CDR2 sequences are GTSNPN and SVGIG (reference sequence). CDR3 sequence: CASARPQGAGYEQYF. DNA of the CDR3: TGTGCCTCTGCCCGACCCCAGGGGGCCGGCTACGAGCAGTACTTC.

The chain couples TRBV4-2 to TRBJ2-7; maybe TRBD1 (7 bases). The length of the CDR3 is 14 residues. Germline CDR1 is LGHNA and CDR2 is YNFKEQ. Trimming stripped 6 bases from V and 6 bases from J, with 18 bases between. CDR3 in DNA: TGTGCCAGCAGTGAGGCAGGGGGACTCTCCGAGCAGTACTTC. Protein product: CASSEAGGLSEQYF.

This clonotype was recorded many times. The chain links TRBV10-3 to TRBJ2-7, with 9 bases identical to TRBD2. This CDR3 comprises 12 residues. Germline lookup yields CDR1 ENHRY and CDR2 SYGVKD. V dropped 8 bases and J dropped 6; count of bases not matched to a gene: 5. CDR3 sequence reads: CAIAQTSGEQYV. The CDR3 DNA sequence: TGTGCCATCGCCCAGACTAGCGGCGAGCAGTACGTC.

The chain has TRBV6-2 or TRBV6-3 and TRBJ1-5; D not certain. Trimming cost V 5 bases and J 0 bases, with 20 bases left between them. Per germline, CDR1 MNHEY and CDR2 SVGEGT. CDR3 length equals 18 residues. The CDR3 nucleotides read TGTGCCAGCAGTCTAACACGGGGTCGCTACTATAGCAATCAGCCCCAGCATTTT. It codes for CASSLTRGRYYSNQPQHF.

This clonotype was recorded at least ten times. V gene TRBV6-1 combines with J gene TRBJ1-6, with D tentatively TRBD1 (6 bases). The CDR3 has 15 amino acids. Germline lookup yields CDR1 MNHNS and CDR2 SASEGT. V was cut by 4 bases and J by 6 bases, with 13 bases left in between. As DNA, the CDR3 is TGTGCCAGCAGTGCTACAGGGAGACGTAATTCACCCCTCCACTTT. Translation gives CASSATGRRNSPLHF.

The rearrangement joins TRBV7-8 to TRBJ2-1, with 14 nucleotides matching TRBD2. The CDR3 extends over 20 amino acids. Germline loops: CDR1 SGHVS, CDR2 FQNEAQ. The J segment lost 7 bases and the V segment lost 4 bases, leaving 18 bases of the junction unmatched. CDR3 protein: CASSYEPGGTSGRSENEQFF. CDR3 DNA sequence: TGTGCCAGCAGCTACGAACCCGGGGGGACTAGCGGGAGATCGGAAAATGAGCAGTTCTTC.

This clonotype was seen only a few times. The rearrangement links TRBV5-1 to TRBJ2-5, with 10 nucleotides matching TRBD1. Per the germline V gene, CDR1 is SGHRS and CDR2 is YFSETQ. The CDR3 spans 14 residues. Germline trimming cut 4 bases from V and 4 bases from J; bases unmatched to any gene: 4. In DNA form, the CDR3 reads TGCGCCAGCAGCCCTCGGACAGGGGGAGAGACCCAGTACTTC. Its translation: CASSPRTGGETQYF.

In its sample, this clonotype was seen a few times. The CDR3 loop is CASSPRPLDNEKLFF. The CDR3 coding sequence is TGTGCCAGCAGTCCCCGACCCCTGGATAATGAAAAACTGTTTTTT. V gene TRBV12-3 or TRBV12-4 combines with J gene TRBJ1-4; D is ambiguous. This CDR3 is built from 15 residues. V dropped 5 bases and J dropped 4 bases, with 14 bases sitting between them.

The V and J genes are TRBV5-6 and TRBJ2-7; possibly TRBD1 for D (6 bases). V lost 3 bases and J 1 base, leaving 17 bases between the germline ends. Germline V gives CDR1 SGHDT, CDR2 YYEEEE. CDR3 length: 16 amino acids. The DNA for the CDR3 is TGTGCCAGCAGCTCACAGGGAAAGGGGGTTTCCTACGAGCAGTACGTC. Amino acid sequence: CASSSQGKGVSYEQYV.

This clonotype occurred many times. The chain links TRBV12-3 or TRBV12-4 to TRBJ2-2; weak D call: TRBD2 (6 bases). V lost 7 bases, J lost 3 bases, and 15 bases lay in between. The CDR3 consists of 15 residues. The CDR3 sequence: CASTMRDSDTGELFF. The CDR3, as DNA: TGTGCCAGCACTATGCGGGACTCAGACACCGGGGAGCTGTTTTTT.

This clonotype was picked up many times. The junction departs from the called germline gene at one end, perhaps through a read error. The V gene is TRBV7-9, the J gene TRBJ2-5; 10 bases fit TRBD1. The CDR3 sequence is 16 residues long. Germline assignment: CDR1 SEHNR and CDR2 FQNEAQ (reference sequence). The CDR3 region has the DNA TGTGCCAACAGCTTAGAATTTGGGACAGGGGAGAAGACCCAGTACTTC. This codes for CANSLEFGTGEKTQYF.

The table lists this clonotype with many counts. V and J are TRBV20-1 and TRBJ2-5; no clear D. Germline CDR1 reads DFQATT; CDR2 reads SNEGSKA (reference sequence). The CDR3 spans 12 residues. The ends were cut back, 1 base at V and 3 bases at J, with 6 bases in the middle. The DNA of the CDR3 is TGCAGTGCTAGAGGAGGCAAAGAGACCCAGTACTTC. It is translated as CSARGGKETQYF.

This clonotype was found many times. The chain's CDR3 is CASSSEGGTYEQYF. Written as DNA, the CDR3 is TGTGCCAGCAGTTCCGAGGGGGGCACCTACGAGCAGTACTTC. The J gene is TRBJ2-7, the V gene TRBV12-3 or TRBV12-4; D could derive from TRBD1 or TRBD2 (6 bases each). V dropped 4 bases and J dropped 2 bases, with 12 bases sitting between them. CDR3 size: 14 residues.

Ten or more counts support this clonotype. The chain employs TRBV3-1 and TRBJ1-6; D perhaps matches TRBD1 (6 bases). V gave up 5 bases and J gave up 11 bases, with 13 bases separating them. CDR3 length: 13 residues. Per the germline V gene, CDR1 is LGHDT and CDR2 is YNNKEL (reference sequence). In DNA form, the CDR3 reads TGTGCCAGCAGCGCACAGGGTCAAACACCCCTCCACTTT. Protein: CASSAQGQTPLHF.

The sample holds a few counts of this clonotype. The chain couples TRBV10-2 to TRBJ2-2, with D perhaps given as TRBD1 or TRBD2 (5 bases each). The germline V and J ends were trimmed by 4 bases and 1 base, with 13 bases remaining between them. CDR1 WSHSY and CDR2 SAAADI come from the germline V gene. The CDR3 is 16 residues long. The CDR3 region has the DNA TGCGCCAGCAGTGGGGTTGGGGGAGAGAACACCGGGGAGCTGTTTTTT. Translating it yields CASSGVGGENTGELFF.